The rows below give T cell receptor beta chains drawn from one sample of a study of blood T cells in healthy people across ages. TCRdb re-analysed the 5' RACE reads in MiXCR, keeping a single row per CDR3 protein. The sample consists of just under 900,000 distinct CDR3 sequences, more than 25% of them appearing once. The sample comprised blood. The receptors stem from a woman over 75 in good health. The CDR3 runs from the conserved cysteine through the conserved F or W.

v_gene	j_gene	CDR3aa
TRBV13	TRBJ2-7	CASSRQTKNYEQYF
TRBV4-2	TRBJ1-4	CASSQGLSNEKLFF
TRBV12-3/TRBV12-4	TRBJ2-7	CASSFYRDEQYF
TRBV7-8	TRBJ2-3	CASSLGYRGAHSTDTQYF
TRBV7-2	TRBJ2-3	CASSFLGTSGGADTQYF
TRBV2	TRBJ1-4	CASSLYTKLFF
TRBV3-1	TRBJ2-7	CASSQEAWDEGGSYEQYF
TRBV7-2	TRBJ1-6	CASSRTRQGNSPLHF
TRBV5-1	TRBJ2-5	CASSLAGKTQETQYF
TRBV4-2	TRBJ1-2	CASSQEGDRGPRYTF
TRBV27	TRBJ2-7	CASSPKGSLKVYEQYF
TRBV7-2	TRBJ1-2	CASSLGPGTGSYGYTF
TRBV10-3	TRBJ2-3	CAIRETYTDTQYF
TRBV5-1	TRBJ1-2	CASSPDSTNYGYTF
TRBV7-2	TRBJ2-2	CASSDRDPRTGELFF
TRBV20-1	TRBJ2-7	CSAGTQGSSYEQYF
TRBV20-1	TRBJ2-1	CSAVKRGGSYNEQFF
TRBV11-2	TRBJ2-1	CASSLYSDRGRNEQFF
TRBV15	TRBJ2-5	CATEDRGREETQYF
TRBV29-1	TRBJ2-5	CSVQTSGEETQYF
TRBV11-2	TRBJ2-1	CASSPRDRVSNEQFF
TRBV20-1	TRBJ2-5	CSAVSRRAQETQYF